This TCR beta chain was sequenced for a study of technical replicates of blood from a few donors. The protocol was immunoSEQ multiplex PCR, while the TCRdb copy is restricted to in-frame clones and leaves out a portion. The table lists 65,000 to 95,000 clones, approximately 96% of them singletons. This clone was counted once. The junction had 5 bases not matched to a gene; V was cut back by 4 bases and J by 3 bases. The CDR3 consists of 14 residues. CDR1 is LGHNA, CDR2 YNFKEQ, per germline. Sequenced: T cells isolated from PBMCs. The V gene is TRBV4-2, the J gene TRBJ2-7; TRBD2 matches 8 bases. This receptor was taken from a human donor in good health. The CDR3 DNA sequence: TGTGCCAGCAGCCCGGGACTAGAAGACTACGAGCAGTACTTC. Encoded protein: CASSPGLEDYEQYF.